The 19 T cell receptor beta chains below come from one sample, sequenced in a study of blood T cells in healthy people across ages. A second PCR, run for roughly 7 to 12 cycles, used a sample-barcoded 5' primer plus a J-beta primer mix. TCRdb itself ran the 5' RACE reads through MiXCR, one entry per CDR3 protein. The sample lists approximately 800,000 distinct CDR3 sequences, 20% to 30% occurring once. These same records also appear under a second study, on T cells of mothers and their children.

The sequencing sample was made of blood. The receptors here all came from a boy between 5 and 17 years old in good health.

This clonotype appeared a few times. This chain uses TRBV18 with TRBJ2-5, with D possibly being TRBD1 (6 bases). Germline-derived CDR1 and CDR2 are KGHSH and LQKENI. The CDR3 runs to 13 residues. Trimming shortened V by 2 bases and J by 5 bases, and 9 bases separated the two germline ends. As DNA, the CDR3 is TGTGCCAGCTCACCAACAGGGCCCGAGACCCAGTACTTC. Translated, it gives CASSPTGPETQYF.

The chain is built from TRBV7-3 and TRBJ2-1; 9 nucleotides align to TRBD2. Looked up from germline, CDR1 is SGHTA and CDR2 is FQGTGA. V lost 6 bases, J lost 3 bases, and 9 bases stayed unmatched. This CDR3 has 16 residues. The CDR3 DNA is TGTGCCAGCAGTCTTATCCGGACTAGCGACTACAATGAGCAGTTCTTC. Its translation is CASSLIRTSDYNEQFF.

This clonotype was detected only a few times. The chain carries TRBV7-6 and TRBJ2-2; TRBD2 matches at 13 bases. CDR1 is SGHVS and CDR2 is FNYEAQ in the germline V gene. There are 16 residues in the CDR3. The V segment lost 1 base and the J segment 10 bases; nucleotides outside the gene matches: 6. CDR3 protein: CASSLGPTSGGPELFF. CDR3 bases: TGTGCCAGCAGCTTAGGGCCGACTAGCGGGGGGCCGGAGCTGTTTTTT.

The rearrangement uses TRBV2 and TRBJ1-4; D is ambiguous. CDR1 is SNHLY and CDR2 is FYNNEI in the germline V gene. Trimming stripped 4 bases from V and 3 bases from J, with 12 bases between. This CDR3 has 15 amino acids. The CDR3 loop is CASSGLGGPNEKLFF. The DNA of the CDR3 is TGTGCCAGCAGTGGGTTAGGAGGGCCTAATGAAAAACTGTTTTTT.

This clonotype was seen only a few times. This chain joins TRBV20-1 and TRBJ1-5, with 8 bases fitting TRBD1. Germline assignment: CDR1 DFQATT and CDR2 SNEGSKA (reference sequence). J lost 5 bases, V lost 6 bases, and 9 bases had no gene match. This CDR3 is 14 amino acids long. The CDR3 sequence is CSAASDRDDQPQHF. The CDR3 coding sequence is TGCAGTGCAGCCTCGGACAGGGATGATCAGCCCCAGCATTTT.

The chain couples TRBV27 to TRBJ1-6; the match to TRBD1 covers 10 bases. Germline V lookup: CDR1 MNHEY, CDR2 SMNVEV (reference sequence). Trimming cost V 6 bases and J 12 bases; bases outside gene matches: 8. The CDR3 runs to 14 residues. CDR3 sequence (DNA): TGTGCCAGCAGCTTTGGACAGGGGGTGGGACCCCTCCACTTT. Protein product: CASSFGQGVGPLHF.

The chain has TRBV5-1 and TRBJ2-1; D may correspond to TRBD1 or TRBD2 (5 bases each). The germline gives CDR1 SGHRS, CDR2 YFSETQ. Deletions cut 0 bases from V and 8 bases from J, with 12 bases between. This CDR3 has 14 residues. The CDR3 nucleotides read TGCGCCAGCAGCTTGGAACAGGTGGGGGATGAGCAGTTCTTC. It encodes CASSLEQVGDEQFF. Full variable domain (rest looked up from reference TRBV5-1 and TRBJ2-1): KAGVTQTPRYLIKTRGQQVTLSCSPISGHRSVSWYQQTPGQGLQFLFEYFSETQRNKGNFPGRFSGRQFSNSRSEMNVSTLELGDSALYLCASSLEQVGDEQFFGPGTRLTVL.

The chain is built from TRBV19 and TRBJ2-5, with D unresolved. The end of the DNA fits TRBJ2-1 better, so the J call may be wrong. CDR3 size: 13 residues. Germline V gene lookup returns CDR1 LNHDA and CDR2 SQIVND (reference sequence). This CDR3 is CASSIIPKDEQFF. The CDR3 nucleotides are TGTGCCAGTAGTATCATCCCAAAGGATGAGCAGTTCTTC.

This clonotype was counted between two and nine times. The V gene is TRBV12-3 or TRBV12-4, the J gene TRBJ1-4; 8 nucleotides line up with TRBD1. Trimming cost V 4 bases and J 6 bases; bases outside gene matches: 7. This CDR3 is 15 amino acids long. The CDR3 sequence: CASSSGQGSYEKLFF. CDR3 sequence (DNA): TGTGCCAGCAGTTCCGGACAGGGTAGTTATGAAAAACTGTTTTTT.

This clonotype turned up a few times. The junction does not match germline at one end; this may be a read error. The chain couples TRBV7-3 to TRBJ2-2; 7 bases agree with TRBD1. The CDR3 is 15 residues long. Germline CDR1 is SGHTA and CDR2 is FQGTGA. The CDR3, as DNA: TGCGCCAGCAGCTTACAGGGGTCCGCCGCCGGGGAGCTGTTTTTT. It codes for CASSLQGSAAGELFF. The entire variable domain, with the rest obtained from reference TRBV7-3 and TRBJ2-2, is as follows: GAGVSQTPSNKVTEKGKYVELRCDPISGHTALYWYRQSLGQGPEFLIYFQGTGAADDSGLPNDRFFAVRPEGSVSTLKIQRTERGDSAVYLCASSLQGSAAGELFFGEGSRLTVL.

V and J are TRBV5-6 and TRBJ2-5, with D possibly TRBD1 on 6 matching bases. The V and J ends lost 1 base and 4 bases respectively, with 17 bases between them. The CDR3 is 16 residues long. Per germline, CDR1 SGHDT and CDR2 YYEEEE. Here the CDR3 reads CASSLRKGVSGETQYF. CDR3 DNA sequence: TGTGCCAGCAGCTTGAGAAAGGGGGTGTCGGGAGAGACCCAGTACTTC. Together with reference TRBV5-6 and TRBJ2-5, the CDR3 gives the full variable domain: DAGVTQSPTHLIKTRGQQVTLRCSPKSGHDTVSWYQQALGQGPQFIFQYYEEEERQRGNFPDRFSGHQFPNYSSELNVNALLLGDSALYLCASSLRKGVSGETQYFGPGTRLLVL.

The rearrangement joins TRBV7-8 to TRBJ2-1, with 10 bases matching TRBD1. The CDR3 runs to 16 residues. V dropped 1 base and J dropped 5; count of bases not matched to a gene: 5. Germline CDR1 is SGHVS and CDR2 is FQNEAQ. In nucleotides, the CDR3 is TGTGCCAGCAGCTTAGAGCTCGGGACAGGGGACAATGAGCAGTTCTTC. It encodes CASSLELGTGDNEQFF.

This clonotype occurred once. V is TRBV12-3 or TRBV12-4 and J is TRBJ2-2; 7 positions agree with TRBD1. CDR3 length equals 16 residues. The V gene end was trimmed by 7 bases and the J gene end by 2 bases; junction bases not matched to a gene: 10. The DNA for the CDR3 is TGTGCCAGCACCCCCCGGACAGGCGTCAACACCGGGGAGCTGTTTTTT. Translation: CASTPRTGVNTGELFF.

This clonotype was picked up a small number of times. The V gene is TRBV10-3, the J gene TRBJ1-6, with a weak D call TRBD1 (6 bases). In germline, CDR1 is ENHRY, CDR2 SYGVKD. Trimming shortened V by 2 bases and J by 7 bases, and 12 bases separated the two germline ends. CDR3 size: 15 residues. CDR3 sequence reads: CAISETGNGNSPLHF. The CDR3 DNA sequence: TGTGCCATCAGTGAGACAGGGAATGGGAATTCACCCCTCCACTTT.

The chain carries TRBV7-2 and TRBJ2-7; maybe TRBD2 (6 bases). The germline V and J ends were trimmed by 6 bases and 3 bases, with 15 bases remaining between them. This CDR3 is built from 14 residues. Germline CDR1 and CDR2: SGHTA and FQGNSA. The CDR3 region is CASRFAGTVYEQYF. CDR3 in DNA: TGTGCCAGCAGATTCGCCGGGACTGTCTACGAGCAGTACTTC.

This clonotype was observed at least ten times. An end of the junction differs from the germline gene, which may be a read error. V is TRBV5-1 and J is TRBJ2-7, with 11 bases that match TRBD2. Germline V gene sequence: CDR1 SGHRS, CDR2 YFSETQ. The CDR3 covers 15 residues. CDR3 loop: CASSFGTSGGYEQYF. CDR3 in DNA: TGTGCCAGCAGTTTCGGGACTAGCGGAGGTTACGAGCAGTACTTC.

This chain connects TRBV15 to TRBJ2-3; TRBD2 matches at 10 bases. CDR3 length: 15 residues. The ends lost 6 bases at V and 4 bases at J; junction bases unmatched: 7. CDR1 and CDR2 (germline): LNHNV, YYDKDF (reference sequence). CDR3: CATRAGLALADTQYF. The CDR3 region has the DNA TGTGCCACCAGAGCGGGACTAGCGTTGGCAGATACGCAGTATTTT.

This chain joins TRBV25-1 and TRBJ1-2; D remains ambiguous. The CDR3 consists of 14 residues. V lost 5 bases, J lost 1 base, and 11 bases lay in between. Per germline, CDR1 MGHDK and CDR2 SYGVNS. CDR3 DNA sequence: TGTGCCAGCAGTTCCCTCGGCAGTAACTATGGCTACACCTTC. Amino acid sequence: CASSSLGSNYGYTF.

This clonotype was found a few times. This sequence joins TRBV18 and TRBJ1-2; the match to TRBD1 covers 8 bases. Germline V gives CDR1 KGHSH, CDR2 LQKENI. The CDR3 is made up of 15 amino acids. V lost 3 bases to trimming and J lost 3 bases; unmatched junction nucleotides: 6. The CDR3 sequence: CASSPRTGLDYGYTF. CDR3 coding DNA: TGTGCCAGCTCACCCCGGACAGGGCTTGACTATGGCTACACCTTC.